The sequence of this T cell receptor (beta chain) was determined in a study of blood T cell repertoires in COVID-19. Study information: The cDNA or gDNA used as material had been derived from T cells, B-cell-depleted T cells, or PBMCs.

Germline CDR1 SNHLY, CDR2 FYNNEI. This CDR3 comprises 15 residues. The V gene end was trimmed by 6 bases and the J gene end by 2 bases; junction bases not matched to a gene: 7. Method: immunoSEQ multiplex PCR; TCRdb's copy keeps in-frame clones and lacks some. This table has about 330,000 clones, about 92% appearing once. This clone was seen many times. The sequenced material came from PBMCs or T cells enriched from blood (not recorded which). V usage is TRBV2 and J usage is TRBJ2-7, with TRBD2 matching 10 bases. The receptor was isolated from a woman aged 30 to 39 who had recovered from COVID-19. For the CDR3, the DNA is TGTGCCAGCAGGGAGCTTAGCGGGGGGCCCTACGAGCAGTACTTC. Its protein product is CASRELSGGPYEQYF. Full variable domain (rest looked up from reference TRBV2 and TRBJ2-7): EPEVTQTPSHQVTQMGQEVILRCVPISNHLYFYWYRQILGQKVEFLVSFYNNEISEKSEIFDDQFSVERPDGSNFTLKIRSTKLEDSAMYFCASRELSGGPYEQYFGPGTRLTVT.